Below, 26 T cell receptor beta chains from the same sample are listed, as sequenced in a study of cytotoxic CD8 clonotypes in ibrutinib-treated CLL. Here immunoSEQ multiplex PCR was the method, and the copy in TCRdb shows in-frame clones only, minus some. The repertoire consists of roughly 180,000 clones, with around three quarters occurring once and the leading ten covering roughly 13%. The starting material was PBMCs, obtained after 24 months of ibrutinib treatment. These receptors originate from a human donor with chronic lymphocytic leukemia.

The V and J genes are TRBV14 and TRBJ2-2; 9 bases fit TRBD2. Germline CDR1 and CDR2: SGHDN and FVKESK. The CDR3 is made up of 16 amino acids. The J segment lost 5 bases and the V segment lost 1 base, leaving 5 bases of the junction unmatched. CDR3 residues: CASSQVGGLATGELFF. For the CDR3, the DNA is TGTGCCAGCAGCCAAGTAGGCGGACTAGCGACCGGGGAGCTGTTTTTT.

This clone was seen once. J is TRBJ1-2 and V is TRBV28; no firm D call. The length of the CDR3 is 14 residues. With 2 bases removed from V and 3 bases from J, the gap between germline ends came to 10 bases. Per the germline V gene, CDR1 is MDHEN and CDR2 is SYDVKM. As DNA, the CDR3 is TGTGCCAGCAGTTTAATTGGGGAGGACTATGGCTACACCTTC. Its translation: CASSLIGEDYGYTF.

This clone was detected a few times. The V and J genes are TRBV10-2 and TRBJ1-2; TRBD1 might be the D (5 bases). The V and J ends lost 6 bases and 7 bases respectively, with 15 bases between them. The CDR3 totals 13 residues. CDR1 is WSHSY and CDR2 is SAAADI in the germline V gene. The CDR3 here is CASRGSRESGYTF. As DNA, the CDR3 is TGCGCCAGCAGGGGGAGCAGGGAATCTGGCTACACCTTC.

The chain joins TRBV19 to TRBJ1-1; D is unresolved. This CDR3 is 14 amino acids long. Germline CDR1 is LNHDA and CDR2 is SQIVND (reference sequence). V lost 6 bases to trimming and J lost 3 bases, with 14 bases between them. CDR3 sequence: CASSPIGEDTEAFF. CDR3 sequence (DNA): TGTGCCAGTAGCCCGATTGGGGAGGACACTGAAGCTTTCTTT.

The chain combines TRBV30 with TRBJ2-5; tentatively, D is TRBD2 (5 bases). V was trimmed by 5 bases and J by 5 bases, leaving 15 bases between them. Per the germline V gene, CDR1 is GTSNPN and CDR2 is SVGIG (reference sequence). The CDR3 totals 13 residues. CDR3 DNA sequence: TGTGCCTGGGACGGGGAAGGATGGGAGACCCAGTACTTC. This translates into CAWDGEGWETQYF.

The V and J genes are TRBV9 and TRBJ2-2; possibly TRBD1 or TRBD2 for D (5 bases each). The germline gives CDR1 SGDLS, CDR2 YYNGEE. Trimming took off 0 bases at V and 0 bases at J, with 6 bases between the two ends. This CDR3 contains 15 residues. In nucleotides, the CDR3 is TGTGCCAGCAGCGTAGGGGGGACGAACACCGGGGAGCTGTTTTTT. Translating gives CASSVGGTNTGELFF.

The chain employs TRBV4-1 and TRBJ1-5, with D possibly being TRBD1 (6 bases). Between the trimmed V and J ends, which lost 0 bases and 6 bases, there was a span of 9 bases. The germline gives CDR1 MGHRA, CDR2 YSYEKL. The CDR3 length is 14 residues. The CDR3 nucleotides are TGCGCCAGCAGCCAAGACAGGGGAGGTCAGCCCCAGCATTTT. It is translated as CASSQDRGGQPQHF.

The chain carries TRBV6-5 and TRBJ1-2; unclear D gene. This CDR3 region has 13 residues. V was pared by 0 bases and J by 5 bases, with 7 bases between. Looked up from germline, CDR1 is MNHEY and CDR2 is SVGAGI. As DNA, the CDR3 is TGTGCCAGCAGTTACTCGAATGGTTATGGCTACACCTTC. Amino acids: CASSYSNGYGYTF.

The gene calls are TRBV2 and TRBJ2-7; 10 nucleotides align to TRBD1. Trimming took 4 bases from V and 6 from J; bases not matched to a gene: 12. Per the germline V gene, CDR1 is SNHLY and CDR2 is FYNNEI. CDR3 length: 16 residues. The CDR3 protein is CASSALMGTGDGEQYF. The CDR3 DNA sequence: TGTGCCAGCAGTGCCCTCATGGGGACAGGGGATGGCGAGCAGTACTTC.

The V call is TRBV4-1, the J call TRBJ2-7, with D tentatively TRBD2 (5 bases). The CDR3 is made up of 13 amino acids. V was shortened by 0 bases and J by 5 bases, with 8 bases between the two germline ends. Germline CDR1 is MGHRA and CDR2 is YSYEKL. CDR3 region: CASSQEGADEQYF. The CDR3 region has the DNA TGCGCCAGCAGCCAAGAAGGAGCGGACGAGCAGTACTTC.

The chain joins TRBV27 to TRBJ2-3; no clear D gene. The CDR3 contains 12 residues. V shed 7 bases and J shed 8 bases, with 13 bases lying between them. The germline gives CDR1 MNHEY, CDR2 SMNVEV (reference sequence). CDR3 nucleotides: TGTGCCAGCATGGGTGTTATCCGTACGCAGTATTTT. This gives the protein CASMGVIRTQYF.

This clone was seen only once. The J gene is TRBJ2-2, the V gene TRBV5-6, with D possibly called TRBD1 or TRBD2 (5 bases each). Trimming removed 3 bases from V and 0 bases from J, with 18 bases in between. The CDR3 has 18 residues. Germline lookup yields CDR1 SGHDT and CDR2 YYEEEE. Here the CDR3 DNA reads TGTGCCAGCAGCTCGCTGGGGGTACAGTACACGAACACCGGGGAGCTGTTTTTT. Its translation: CASSSLGVQYTNTGELFF.

The rearrangement uses TRBV4-3 and TRBJ1-5, with D possibly matching TRBD1 (5 bases). The V and J ends lost 4 bases and 6 bases respectively, with 16 bases between them. Germline V CDR1 and CDR2: LGHNA, YSLEER. This CDR3 is 15 amino acids long. CDR3 nucleotide sequence: TGCGCCAGCAGCCCCGGGGGAGGGATCGGTCAGCCCCAGCATTTT. Protein sequence: CASSPGGGIGQPQHF.

The genes are TRBV7-6 and TRBJ2-5, with no clear D. Germline loops: CDR1 SGHVS, CDR2 FNYEAQ. The CDR3 covers 14 residues. V lost 4 bases to trimming and J lost 5 bases, with 14 bases between them. The CDR3 spells CASSSPVLRETQYF. CDR3 DNA sequence: TGTGCCAGCAGCTCGCCGGTCCTACGGGAGACCCAGTACTTC.

This rearrangement joins TRBV25-1 to TRBJ1-1; D not certain. CDR3 length equals 13 residues. V lost 4 bases and J lost 1, with 7 bases in between. Per the germline V gene, CDR1 is MGHDK and CDR2 is SYGVNS. The chain's CDR3 is CASSAKRNTEAFF. CDR3 DNA: TGTGCCAGCAGTGCTAAGCGGAACACTGAAGCTTTCTTT.

The chain employs TRBV9 and TRBJ2-1; tentative D call: TRBD1 (5 bases). Germline V gene sequence: CDR1 SGDLS, CDR2 YYNGEE. The CDR3 runs 13 residues. Trimming shortened V by 4 bases and J by 3 bases, and 8 bases separated the two germline ends. The chain's CDR3 is CASSTTVYNEQFF. CDR3 bases: TGTGCCAGCAGCACGACAGTCTACAATGAGCAGTTCTTC.

The V and J genes are TRBV30 and TRBJ1-2; 11 bases are a match to TRBD1. Germline trimming cut 5 bases from V and 0 bases from J; bases unmatched to any gene: 2. Per the germline V gene, CDR1 is GTSNPN and CDR2 is SVGIG (reference sequence). The CDR3 length is 14 residues. CDR3 sequence: CAWAGQGANYGYTF. DNA of the CDR3: TGTGCCTGGGCGGGACAGGGGGCTAACTATGGCTACACCTTC.

The rearrangement uses TRBV27 and TRBJ2-3, with a tentative D call TRBD2 (6 bases). V was pared by 7 bases and J by 0 bases, with 11 bases between. Germline lookup yields CDR1 MNHEY and CDR2 SMNVEV (reference sequence). CDR3 size: 14 residues. CDR3 loop: CASIPAGSTDTQYF. In DNA form, the CDR3 reads TGTGCCAGCATCCCGGCGGGAAGCACAGATACGCAGTATTTT.

The chain uses TRBV7-2 and TRBJ1-1, with D uncertain. CDR1 and CDR2 (germline): SGHTA, FQGNSA. The V end was cut by 4 bases, the J end by 1 base, with 7 bases between. CDR3 length: 13 amino acids. The CDR3 here is CASSSDPNTEAFF. The CDR3, as DNA: TGTGCCAGCAGCTCGGATCCGAACACTGAAGCTTTCTTT.

The CDR3 DNA reads TGCGCCAGCAGCCAGACGTGGTGGGACAGTATCTTTTCGTCGGGAAACACCATATATTTT. This codes for CASSQTWWDSIFSSGNTIYF. The chain uses TRBV4-1 and TRBJ1-3, with 7 bases matching TRBD1. Losses at the gene ends were 3 bases for V and 4 bases for J; bases not matched to a gene: 21. This CDR3 has 20 residues. The germline V gene encodes CDR1 MGHRA and CDR2 YSYEKL.

This chain connects TRBV6-1 to TRBJ2-7; D is perhaps TRBD2 (6 bases). Germline V lookup: CDR1 MNHNS, CDR2 SASEGT. Trimming cost V 3 bases and J 6 bases, with 9 bases left between them. The CDR3 has 12 amino acids. CDR3 region: CASSEEGGEQYF. CDR3 bases: TGTGCCAGCAGTGAGGAGGGTGGCGAGCAGTACTTC.

This rearrangement joins TRBV11-3 to TRBJ2-7; D is possibly TRBD1 or TRBD2 (5 bases each). CDR1 is SGHNT, CDR2 YENEEA, per germline. This CDR3 has 15 amino acids. Trimming removed 0 bases at V and 7 bases at J, with 16 bases between. The CDR3 sequence: CASSLEGRGPLEQYF. The CDR3 nucleotides are TGTGCCAGCAGCTTAGAGGGACGGGGCCCTTTGGAGCAGTACTTC.

For the CDR3, the DNA is TGTGCCAGCAGCGTATATCCTAGCGGGATCTACGAGCAGTACTTC. It is translated as CASSVYPSGIYEQYF. This chain connects TRBV9 to TRBJ2-7; 9 bases match TRBD2. The CDR3 consists of 15 residues. Germline V gene lookup returns CDR1 SGDLS and CDR2 YYNGEE. V gave up 1 base and J gave up 3 bases; unmatched junction bases: 5.

The chain joins TRBV7-6 to TRBJ2-1; 7 bases align to TRBD2. J lost 4 bases, V lost 0 bases, and 3 bases had no gene match. CDR1 and CDR2 from the germline V gene are SGHVS and FNYEAQ. The length of the CDR3 is 15 residues. The CDR3 protein is CASSLAGGVYNEQFF. The CDR3 region has the DNA TGTGCCAGCAGCTTAGCGGGAGGGGTTTACAATGAGCAGTTCTTC.

The genes are TRBV28 and TRBJ2-6; perhaps TRBD2 as D (7 bases). CDR1 is MDHEN, CDR2 SYDVKM, per germline. V was trimmed by 6 bases and J by 2 bases, leaving 11 bases between them. The CDR3 totals 15 residues. CDR3 DNA sequence: TGTGCCAGCAGGCCGGGGGGCCCTGGGGCCAACGTCCTGACTTTC. Translating it yields CASRPGGPGANVLTF.

This chain uses TRBV6-5 with TRBJ2-7; 12 bases line up with TRBD2. Germline assignment: CDR1 MNHEY and CDR2 SVGAGI. Trimming cost V 2 bases and J 3 bases; bases outside gene matches: 2. The CDR3 spans 15 residues. The CDR3 DNA is TGTGCCAGCAGTTACCCGACTAGCGGGAGCTACGAGCAGTACTTC. This encodes CASSYPTSGSYEQYF.